This passage covers 8 T cell receptor beta chains from one sample sequenced in a study of T cells and Merkel cell carcinoma outcomes. TCRdb keeps only in-frame clones here, not all; method: immunoSEQ multiplex PCR. The sample records fewer than 20,000 clones, roughly 79% being singletons. Sequencing was performed on tumor tissue from Merkel cell carcinoma. All receptors derive from a human donor with Merkel cell carcinoma.

To note about this clone: It is unclear where the CDR3 begins or ends on the DNA, so no DNA is shown, and the CDR3 is as TCRdb lists it. The gene calls are TRBV28 and TRBJ1-1; whether TRBD1, the table's D call, matches the DNA was not checked. Inclusive of both ends, the CDR3 amounts to 14 amino acids. In germline, CDR1 is MDHEN, CDR2 SYDVKM. CDR3 in amino acids: CASSTSDRNTEAFF.

This sequence joins TRBV5-1 and TRBJ2-3; D is undetermined. Germline assignment: CDR1 SGHRS and CDR2 YFSETQ. V was pared by 0 bases and J by 4 bases, with 6 bases between. The CDR3 is 13 residues long. This chain's CDR3 is CASSLAASDTQYF. The CDR3 coding sequence is TGCGCCAGCAGCTTGGCGGCTTCAGATACGCAGTATTTT.

This clone occurred a few times. The chain joins TRBV10-2 to TRBJ2-2, with 9 bases fitting TRBD2. Germline V gene lookup returns CDR1 WSHSY and CDR2 SAAADI. The junction had 14 bases not matched to a gene; V was cut back by 8 bases and J by 4 bases. This CDR3 region has 17 residues. CDR3 protein: CASRSSGGRAGTGELFF. The CDR3 coding sequence is TGCGCCAGCCGGTCGTCGGGCGGGAGGGCGGGCACCGGGGAGCTGTTTTTT.

This rearrangement joins TRBV5-1 to TRBJ1-3; D remains unclear. CDR3 length: 15 amino acids. Germline V gene sequence: CDR1 SGHRS, CDR2 YFSETQ. V was shortened by 0 bases and J by 2 bases, with 9 bases between the two germline ends. CDR3 protein: CASSLGPSTGNTIYF. Written as DNA, the CDR3 is TGCGCCAGCAGCTTGGGACCCTCAACTGGAAACACCATATATTTT.

The rearrangement links TRBV9 to TRBJ1-3; D perhaps matches TRBD1 (5 bases). This CDR3 contains 15 residues. The germline V gene encodes CDR1 SGDLS and CDR2 YYNGEE. The V and J ends lost 4 bases and 2 bases respectively, with 13 bases between them. CDR3 residues: CASSPGGVTGNTIYF. Here the CDR3 DNA reads TGTGCCAGCAGCCCGGGGGGGGTTACTGGAAACACCATATATTTT.

The rearrangement uses TRBV11-2 and TRBJ1-2; 7 positions agree with TRBD1. Trimming cost V 1 base and J 8 bases; bases outside gene matches: 7. Germline-derived CDR1 and CDR2 are SGHAT and FQNNGV. The CDR3 has 14 residues. The CDR3 loop reads CASSLGYRGHGYTF. CDR3 bases: TGTGCCAGCAGCTTAGGGTATAGGGGGCACGGCTACACCTTC.

The chain recombines TRBV28 with TRBJ2-7; 9 bases match TRBD1. The CDR3 covers 14 residues. After removal of 9 bases from V and 1 base from J, the junction contained 7 bases not matched to a gene. Per germline, CDR1 MDHEN and CDR2 SYDVKM. The CDR3 protein is CARIQGAVSYEQYF. The CDR3 bases are TGTGCCAGGATACAGGGGGCTGTGTCCTACGAGCAGTACTTC.

The gene calls are TRBV19 and TRBJ2-7, with 10 bases that match TRBD1. The CDR3 runs to 13 residues. After removal of 6 bases from V and 7 bases from J, the junction contained 6 bases not matched to a gene. The germline V gene has CDR1 LNHDA and CDR2 SQIVND (reference sequence). This chain's CDR3 is CASRKDRGREQYF. The CDR3 DNA sequence: TGTGCCAGTAGGAAAGACAGGGGGCGAGAGCAGTACTTC.